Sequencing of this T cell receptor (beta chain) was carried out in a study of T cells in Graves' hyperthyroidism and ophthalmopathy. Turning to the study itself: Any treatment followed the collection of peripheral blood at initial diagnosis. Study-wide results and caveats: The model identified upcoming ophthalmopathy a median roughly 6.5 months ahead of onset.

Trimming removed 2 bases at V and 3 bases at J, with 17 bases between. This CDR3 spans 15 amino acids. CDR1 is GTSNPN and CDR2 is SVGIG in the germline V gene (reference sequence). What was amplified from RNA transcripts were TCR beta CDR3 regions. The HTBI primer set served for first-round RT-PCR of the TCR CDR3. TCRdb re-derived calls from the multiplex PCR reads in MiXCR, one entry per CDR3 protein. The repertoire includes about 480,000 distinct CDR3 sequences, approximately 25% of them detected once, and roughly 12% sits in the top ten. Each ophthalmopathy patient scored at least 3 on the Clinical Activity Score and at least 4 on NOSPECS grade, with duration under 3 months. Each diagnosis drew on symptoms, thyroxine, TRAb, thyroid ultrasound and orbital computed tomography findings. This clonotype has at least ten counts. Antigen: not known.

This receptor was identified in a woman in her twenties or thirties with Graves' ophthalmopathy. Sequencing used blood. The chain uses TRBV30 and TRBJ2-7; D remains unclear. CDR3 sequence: CAWSRPEGQDYEQYF. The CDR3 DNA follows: TGTGCCTGGAGTCGGCCTGAAGGGCAGGACTACGAGCAGTACTTC.